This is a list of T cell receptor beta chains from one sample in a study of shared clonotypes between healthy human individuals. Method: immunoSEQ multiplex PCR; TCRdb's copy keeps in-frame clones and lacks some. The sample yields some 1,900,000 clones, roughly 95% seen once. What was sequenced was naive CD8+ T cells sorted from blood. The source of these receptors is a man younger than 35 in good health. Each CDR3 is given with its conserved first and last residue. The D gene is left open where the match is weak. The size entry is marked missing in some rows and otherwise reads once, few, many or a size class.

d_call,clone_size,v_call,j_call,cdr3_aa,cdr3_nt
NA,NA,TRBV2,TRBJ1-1,CASSETRTGKNTEAFF,TGTGCCAGCAGTGAGACCCGAACAGGGAAGAACACTGAAGCTTTCTTT
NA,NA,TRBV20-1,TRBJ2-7,CSATGPEQYF,TGCAGTGCAACCGGGCCCGAGCAGTACTTC
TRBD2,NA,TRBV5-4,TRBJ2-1,CASSLGSGGNEQFF,TGTGCCAGCAGCTTGGGTAGCGGGGGAAATGAGCAGTTCTTC
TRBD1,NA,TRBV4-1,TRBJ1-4,CASSQIGQGAEKLFF,TGCGCCAGCAGCCAAATTGGACAGGGGGCGGAAAAACTGTTTTTT
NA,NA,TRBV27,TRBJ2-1,CASSFLGNEQFF,TGTGCCAGCAGCTTTCTGGGGAATGAGCAGTTCTTC
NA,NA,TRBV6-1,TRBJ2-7,CASSEPYSYEQYF,TGTGCCAGCAGTGAACCTTACAGCTACGAGCAGTACTTC
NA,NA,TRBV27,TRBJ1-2,CASSLSGQGYGYTF,TGTGCCAGCAGTTTATCAGGGCAGGGCTATGGCTACACCTTC
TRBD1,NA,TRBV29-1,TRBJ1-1,CSVDYRGQLNTEAFF,TGCAGCGTTGATTACCGGGGACAGCTGAACACTGAAGCTTTCTTT
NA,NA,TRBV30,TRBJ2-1,CAWSVGGSNEQFF,TGTGCCTGGAGTGTTGGGGGGTCCAATGAGCAGTTCTTC
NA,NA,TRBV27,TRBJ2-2,CALGSSDTGELFF,TGTGCCTTGGGGAGTTCGGACACCGGGGAGCTGTTTTTT
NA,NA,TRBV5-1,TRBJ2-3,CASSRLNRGDTQYF,TGCGCCAGCAGCAGGCTAAACCGGGGGGATACGCAGTATTTT
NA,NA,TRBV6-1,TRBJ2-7,CASSEAGFRYEQYF,TGTGCCAGCAGTGAAGCCGGCTTTAGGTACGAGCAGTACTTC
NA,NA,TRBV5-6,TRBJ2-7,CASSLQGFSYEQYF,TGTGCCAGCAGCTTACAGGGATTCTCCTACGAGCAGTACTTC
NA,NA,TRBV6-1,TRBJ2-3,CASSAGPTDTQYF,TGTGCCAGCAGTGCCGGACCGACAGATACGCAGTATTTT
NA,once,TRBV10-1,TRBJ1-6,CATQWRSGVLEITLHF,TGCGCCACCCAGTGGCGGTCAGGAGTCCTCGAAATAACCCTCCACTTT
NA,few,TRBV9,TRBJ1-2,CASSVGGGDYGYTF,TGTGCCAGCAGCGTAGGGGGAGGAGACTATGGCTACACCTTC
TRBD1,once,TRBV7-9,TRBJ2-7,CASSLVLGGLSYEQYF,TGTGCCAGCAGCTTAGTGCTAGGGGGCCTCTCCTACGAGCAGTACTTC
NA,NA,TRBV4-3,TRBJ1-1,CASSQNQDGNTEAFF,TGCGCCAGCAGCCAGAATCAGGACGGGAACACTGAAGCTTTCTTT
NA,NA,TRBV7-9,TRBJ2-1,CASSYGGANEQFF,TGTGCCAGCAGCTATGGGGGGGCCAATGAGCAGTTCTTC
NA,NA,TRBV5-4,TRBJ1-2,CASSSPRDSNYGYTF,TGTGCCAGCAGCTCTCCCCGGGACTCTAACTATGGCTACACCTTC
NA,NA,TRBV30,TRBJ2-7,CAWSGRSGGGYEQYF,TGTGCCTGGAGTGGGCGTTCGGGGGGCGGCTACGAGCAGTACTTC
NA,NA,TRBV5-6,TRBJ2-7,CASSLAGVSYEQYF,TGTGCCAGCAGCTTGGCGGGGGTGTCCTACGAGCAGTACTTC
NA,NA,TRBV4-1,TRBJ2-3,CASSQDGPLALGHTDTQYF,TGCGCCAGCAGCCAAGATGGGCCTTTGGCTCTTGGGCACACAGATACGCAGTATTTT
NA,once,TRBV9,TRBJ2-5,CASSEDRRSETQYF,TGTGCCAGCAGCGAGGATCGCAGGTCCGAGACCCAGTACTTC
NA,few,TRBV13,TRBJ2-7,CASSFHGGLNDYEQYF,TGTGCCAGCAGCTTCCATGGGGGGCTGAACGACTACGAGCAGTACTTC
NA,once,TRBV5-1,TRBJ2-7,CASSLEIGGIYEQYF,TGCGCCAGCAGCTTGGAGATCGGGGGCATCTACGAGCAGTACTTC
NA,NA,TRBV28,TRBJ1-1,CASSSGGWTEAFF,TGTGCCAGCAGTTCCGGAGGGTGGACTGAAGCTTTCTTT
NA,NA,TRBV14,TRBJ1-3,CASSLDRTGNTIYF,TGTGCCAGCAGCCTTGACAGAACTGGAAACACCATATATTTT
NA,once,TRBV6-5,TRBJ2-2,CASSYGESGELFF,TGTGCCAGCAGTTACGGCGAGTCCGGGGAGCTGTTTTTT
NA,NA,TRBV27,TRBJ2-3,CASSLYDTDTQYF,TGTGCCAGCAGTTTATACGACACAGATACGCAGTATTTT
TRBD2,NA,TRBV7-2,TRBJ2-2,CASRPTSGGPTGELFF,TGTGCCAGCAGACCGACTAGCGGGGGGCCCACCGGGGAGCTGTTTTTT
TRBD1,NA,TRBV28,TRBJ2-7,CASSFPGTGGSLAVDEQYF,TGTGCCAGCAGTTTTCCCGGGACAGGGGGAAGTCTAGCGGTGGACGAGCAGTACTTC
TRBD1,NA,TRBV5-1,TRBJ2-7,CASSGDRDYEQYF,TGCGCCAGCAGCGGGGACAGGGATTACGAGCAGTACTTC
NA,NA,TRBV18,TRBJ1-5,CASSVGWSNQPQHF,TGTGCCAGCTCGGTGGGTTGGAGCAATCAGCCCCAGCATTTT
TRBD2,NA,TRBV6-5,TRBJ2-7,CASSYSEGGTYEQYF,TGTGCCAGCAGTTACTCGGAGGGAGGGACCTACGAGCAGTACTTC
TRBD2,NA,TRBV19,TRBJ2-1,CASSIASGVNEQFF,TGTGCCAGTAGTATTGCTAGCGGGGTCAATGAGCAGTTCTTC
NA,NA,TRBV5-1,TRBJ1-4,CASSPGSPGEKLFF,TGCGCCAGCTCCCCGGGGTCCCCCGGAGAAAAACTGTTTTTT
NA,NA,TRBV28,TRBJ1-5,CASSLPQGNQPQHF,TGTGCCAGCAGCTTACCCCAGGGGAATCAGCCCCAGCATTTT
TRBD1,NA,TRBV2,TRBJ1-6,CASSGTGVVTYSPLHF,TGTGCCAGCAGTGGGACAGGGGTCGTTACCTATTCACCCCTCCACTTT
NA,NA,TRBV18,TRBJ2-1,CASSPPPSYNEQFF,TGTGCCAGCTCACCTCCCCCAAGTTATAATGAGCAGTTCTTC
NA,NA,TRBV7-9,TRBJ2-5,CASSPQGPFYQETQYF,TGTGCCAGCAGCCCGCAGGGCCCCTTTTACCAAGAGACCCAGTACTTC
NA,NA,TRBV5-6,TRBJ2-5,CASSQKGLIWETQYF,TGTGCCAGCAGCCAAAAGGGACTTATCTGGGAGACCCAGTACTTC
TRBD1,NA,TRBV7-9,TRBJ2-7,CASSDRGHEQYF,TGTGCCAGCTCCGACAGGGGTCACGAGCAGTACTTC
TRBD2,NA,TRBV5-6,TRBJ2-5,CASSWGAPSGEETQYF,TGTGCCAGCAGCTGGGGGGCCCCTAGCGGGGAAGAGACCCAGTACTTC
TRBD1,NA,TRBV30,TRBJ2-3,CALDRGGADTQYF,TGTGCCTTGGACAGGGGGGGTGCAGATACGCAGTATTTT
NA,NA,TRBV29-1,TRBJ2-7,CSVEVSRPGVSYEQYF,TGCAGCGTTGAAGTATCTAGGCCGGGGGTCTCCTACGAGCAGTACTTC
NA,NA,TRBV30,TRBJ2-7,CAWSDNSYEQYF,TGTGCCTGGAGTGATAACTCCTACGAGCAGTACTTC
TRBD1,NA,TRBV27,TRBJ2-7,CASGQGAYEQYF,TGTGCCAGCGGGCAGGGGGCCTACGAGCAGTACTTC
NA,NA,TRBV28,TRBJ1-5,CASSFPRGARSNQPQHF,TGTGCCAGCAGTTTCCCTCGGGGGGCTCGGAGCAATCAGCCCCAGCATTTT